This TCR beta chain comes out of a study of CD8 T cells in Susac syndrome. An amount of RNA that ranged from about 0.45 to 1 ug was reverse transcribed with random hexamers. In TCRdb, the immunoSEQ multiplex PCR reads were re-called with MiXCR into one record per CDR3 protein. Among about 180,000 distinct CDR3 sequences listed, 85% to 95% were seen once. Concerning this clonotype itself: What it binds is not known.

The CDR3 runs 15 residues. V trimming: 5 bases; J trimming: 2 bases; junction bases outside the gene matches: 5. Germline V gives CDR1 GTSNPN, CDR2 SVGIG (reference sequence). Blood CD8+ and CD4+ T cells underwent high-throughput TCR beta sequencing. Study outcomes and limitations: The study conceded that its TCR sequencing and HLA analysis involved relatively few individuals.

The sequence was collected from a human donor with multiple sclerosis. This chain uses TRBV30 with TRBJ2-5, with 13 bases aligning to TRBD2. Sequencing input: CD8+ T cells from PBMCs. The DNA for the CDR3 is TGTGCCTGGGAGGGGGGACTAGCGGGACAAGAGACCCAGTACTTC. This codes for CAWEGGLAGQETQYF.